The rows below give T cell receptor beta chains drawn from one sample of a study of beta chain features in type 1 diabetes. Method: immunoSEQ multiplex PCR; TCRdb's copy keeps in-frame clones and lacks some. This table holds 45,000 to 60,000 clones, 35% to 55% found once. Sequenced material: stem cell memory CD4+ T cells from blood. The receptors stem from a man aged 25-40 years with type 1 diabetes. Each CDR3 is given with its conserved first and last residue. A D gene is named only where the DNA matches it firmly. The listing skips clone size in some rows; elsewhere it reads once, few, many or a size class.

TRBV20-1	NA	TRBJ2-1	NA	TGCAGTGCTAGCTTTTTAAATGAGCAGTTCTTC	CSASFLNEQFF
TRBV7-2	NA	TRBJ2-7	NA	TGTGCCAGCAGCTTATCGGGTTGGTCGTCCGAGCAGTACTTC	CASSLSGWSSEQYF
TRBV30	few	TRBJ1-2	TRBD1	TGTGCCTGGAGAACCGAGGGACAGCTCTATGGCTACACCTTC	CAWRTEGQLYGYTF
TRBV2	NA	TRBJ2-7	TRBD2	TGTGCCACGACTAGCGGGAGAGGTTCCTACGAGCAGTACTTC	CATTSGRGSYEQYF
TRBV7-9	NA	TRBJ2-5	TRBD2	TGTGCCAGCAGCTTAGAAGCGGGACTAGAGACCCAGTACTTC	CASSLEAGLETQYF
TRBV10-3	NA	TRBJ2-1	TRBD2	TGTGCCATCAGTGAGCAAGCGGGAGGGCTTAGTGAGCAGTTCTTC	CAISEQAGGLSEQFF
TRBV4-1	NA	TRBJ2-1	TRBD2	TGCGCCAGCAGCCACTTCCTAGCGGGAGACTACAATGAGCAGTTCTTC	CASSHFLAGDYNEQFF
TRBV28	NA	TRBJ2-2	TRBD2	TGTGCCAGCCATGCGGGAGGTGCGTTTGGCGGGGAGCTGTTTTTT	CASHAGGAFGGELFF
TRBV4-2	NA	TRBJ2-3	TRBD2	TGTGCCAGCAGCCAAGATTCGAGGACTAGCGGGAGGAGATTGGGAGATACGCAGTATTTT	CASSQDSRTSGRRLGDTQYF
TRBV4-2	NA	TRBJ2-7	TRBD2	TGTGCCAGCAGCCAACCCGGACTAGCGGGAGCCTACGAGCAGTACTTC	CASSQPGLAGAYEQYF
TRBV6-5	NA	TRBJ1-1	NA	TGTGCCAGCAGTTACCGGTCTTTGATGAACACTGAAGCTTTCTTT	CASSYRSLMNTEAFF
TRBV2	NA	TRBJ2-3	NA	TGTGCCAGCAGTGCCCGCCGCGGTACGGATACGCAGTATTTT	CASSARRGTDTQYF
TRBV7-8	NA	TRBJ1-1	NA	TGTGCCAGCAGCTTATTCCGCGACACTGAAGCTTTCTTT	CASSLFRDTEAFF
TRBV7-2	NA	TRBJ1-5	TRBD1	TGTGCCAGCAGCTTAGGGGCGGGACAGGGGACCAATCAGCCCCAGCATTTT	CASSLGAGQGTNQPQHF
TRBV13	NA	TRBJ2-1	TRBD2	TGTGCCAGCAGCCCCCGGGGGACTAACAATGAGCAGTTCTTC	CASSPRGTNNEQFF
TRBV30	NA	TRBJ2-2	TRBD1	TGTGCCTGGAGTGTACAGGGGGGTTCCGGGGAGCTGTTTTTT	CAWSVQGGSGELFF
TRBV5-1	NA	TRBJ1-3	NA	TGCGCCAGCAGCTTGGGGAGAGCCTCTGGAAACACCATATATTTT	CASSLGRASGNTIYF
TRBV7-3	NA	TRBJ2-1	TRBD2	TGTGCCAGCAGCCAAGCGGGACCTTACAATGAGCAGTTCTTC	CASSQAGPYNEQFF
TRBV9	NA	TRBJ2-1	NA	TGTGCCAGCAGCGCCCCTGACGGAGACAATGAGCAGTTCTTC	CASSAPDGDNEQFF
TRBV2	NA	TRBJ2-1	TRBD2	TGTGCCAGCAGGGGGGGACTAGCGAGAGCCTCGCAGTTCTTC	CASRGGLARASQFF
TRBV10-3	NA	TRBJ2-7	TRBD1	TGTGCCATCAGGGGACAGGGGGACGAGTACGAGCAGTACTTC	CAIRGQGDEYEQYF
TRBV6-1	NA	TRBJ2-4	TRBD1	TGTGCCAGCAGTGAATGGGGACAGGGTTTTTCCAAAAACATTCAGTACTTC	CASSEWGQGFSKNIQYF
TRBV6-1	NA	TRBJ2-7	NA	TGTGCCAGCAGTGGCTATGGAGACAGTTCCTACGAGCAGTACTTC	CASSGYGDSSYEQYF
TRBV15	once	TRBJ2-3	TRBD2	TGTGCCACCAGCATCAGACTAGCGGAGGACTTCACAGATACGCAGTATTTT	CATSIRLAEDFTDTQYF
TRBV28	few	TRBJ1-5	TRBD1	TGTGCAGCGGAGGAGGGGGCAGGACAGCCCCAGCATTTT	CAAEEGAGQPQHF
TRBV19	NA	TRBJ2-5	TRBD2	TGTGCCAGTAGTGTAGAAGGGACTAGCGCGAGGGAGACCCAGTACTTC	CASSVEGTSARETQYF
TRBV28	NA	TRBJ2-7	NA	TGTGCCAGCAGTTTATCGGGGTTCGCCTCCTACGAGCAGTACTTC	CASSLSGFASYEQYF
TRBV6-6	NA	TRBJ2-1	TRBD1	TGTGCCAGCAGTTACGGACAGGTCTACAATGAGCAGTTCTTC	CASSYGQVYNEQFF
TRBV6-1	few	TRBJ2-3	NA	TGTGCCAGCACCACGACAGGACCATCGGGTACGCAGTATTTT	CASTTTGPSGTQYF
TRBV10-3	few	TRBJ2-1	TRBD2	TGTGCCATCAGCCGGCGGGAGGCGACAATCTCCTACAATGAGCAGTTCTTC	CAISRREATISYNEQFF
TRBV6-6	NA	TRBJ2-1	TRBD1	TGTGCCGCACAGGGGATGTACAATGAGCAGTTCTTC	CAAQGMYNEQFF
TRBV2	NA	TRBJ1-2	NA	TGTGCCAGCAGGATGCGAGGTGGCTACACCTTC	CASRMRGGYTF
TRBV5-1	few	TRBJ2-3	NA	TGCGCCAGCAGCTTCTCAGGCTCAGATACGCAGTATTTT	CASSFSGSDTQYF
TRBV9	NA	TRBJ2-5	NA	TGTGCCAGCAGCCCGCAACCCGGAGGGACCCAGTACTTC	CASSPQPGGTQYF
TRBV18	NA	TRBJ2-5	TRBD2	TGTGCCAGCTCAATCGGTTCTAGCGGGCTGGAGACCCAGTACTTC	CASSIGSSGLETQYF
TRBV19	NA	TRBJ2-5	NA	TGTGCCAGCTCAATCAGGGGAGTGGAGACCCAGTACTTC	CASSIRGVETQYF
TRBV6-4	NA	TRBJ2-1	TRBD2	TGTGCCAGCAGTTCCGGGACTAGCGGGAGTAATGAGCAGTTCTTC	CASSSGTSGSNEQFF
TRBV5-1	NA	TRBJ2-3	TRBD2	TGCGCCAGCAGCTTGGGACTAGCGGGAGGAGATACGCAGTATTTT	CASSLGLAGGDTQYF
TRBV5-1	NA	TRBJ1-2	NA	TGCGCCAGCAGCCAAACAGGGAAAAACTATGGCTACACCTTC	CASSQTGKNYGYTF
TRBV11-2	once	TRBJ2-1	TRBD1	TGTGCCAGCAGATGGACAGGGATCCGCAATGAGCAGTTCTTC	CASRWTGIRNEQFF
TRBV11-2	NA	TRBJ2-1	NA	TGTGCCAGCAGCCGCCCCCTGGGCGATGAGCAGTTCTTC	CASSRPLGDEQFF
TRBV6-1	once	TRBJ2-7	NA	TGTGCCAGCAGTGAACAGGGCCTCTACGAGCAGTACTTC	CASSEQGLYEQYF
TRBV7-2	once	TRBJ1-1	TRBD1	TGTGCCAGCAGCCAGAGACAGGGGGCAGTCACTGAAGCTTTCTTT	CASSQRQGAVTEAFF
TRBV6-6	once	TRBJ2-1	TRBD1	TGTGCCAGCAGCCCGGACAGGTACAATGAGCAGTTCTTC	CASSPDRYNEQFF
TRBV18	NA	TRBJ2-3	TRBD2	TGTGCCAGCACCCTTATAGCGGGAGTTACCGGAGATACGCAGTATTTT	CASTLIAGVTGDTQYF
TRBV5-1	NA	TRBJ2-7	TRBD1	TGCGCCAGCACCCCATCGATCGGGACAGGGGGCCACGAGCAGTACTTC	CASTPSIGTGGHEQYF